The 7 T cell receptor beta chains in this list originate from one sample, sequenced in a study of PD-L1 blockade in urothelial cancer. Assay: immunoSEQ multiplex PCR; the TCRdb copy retains only in-frame clones and omits some. The table lists some 71,000 clones, 85% to 90% of them singletons. The sample consisted of PBMCs, taken around atezolizumab (anti-PD-L1) treatment. The origin of the receptors is a man in his fifties or sixties with urothelial cancer.

CDR3 DNA: TGCGCCAGCAGCCAATCCTCCTACGAGCAGTACTTC. Translation gives CASSQSSYEQYF. The chain combines TRBV5-1 with TRBJ2-7; D gene uncertain. The V gene's germline CDR1 is SGHRS and CDR2 YFSETQ. Trimming cost V 4 bases and J 0 bases, with 5 bases left between them. The CDR3 spans 12 residues.

The chain links TRBV4-1 to TRBJ2-3; 11 nucleotides line up with TRBD2. Germline CDR1 reads MGHRA; CDR2 reads YSYEKL. The CDR3 runs 15 residues. V lost 4 bases, J lost 4 bases, and 4 bases stayed unmatched. The DNA of the CDR3 is TGCGCCAGCAGCCTTAGCGGGGGGGCTGCAGATACGCAGTATTTT. It yields the protein CASSLSGGAADTQYF.

V gene TRBV27 combines with J gene TRBJ1-1; the D is unclear. CDR1 and CDR2 from the germline V gene are MNHEY and SMNVEV (reference sequence). V lost 5 bases, J lost 6 bases, and 13 bases lay in between. The CDR3 contains 13 residues. The CDR3 bases are TGTGCCAGCAGTCCCGGTGTGGTCGCTGAAGCTTTCTTT. This translates into CASSPGVVAEAFF.

The chain employs TRBV30 and TRBJ1-4; D ambiguous. The CDR3 sequence is 15 residues long. Per the germline V gene, CDR1 is GTSNPN and CDR2 is SVGIG (reference sequence). V was pared by 0 bases and J by 3 bases, with 11 bases between. As DNA, the CDR3 is TGTGCCTGGAGTGTGCAGCGTCTCTCTAATGAAAAACTGTTTTTT. Translated, it gives CAWSVQRLSNEKLFF.

The chain is built from TRBV7-8 and TRBJ2-6, with 7 nucleotides matching TRBD1. The V gene's germline CDR1 is SGHVS and CDR2 FQNEAQ. Trimming removed 3 bases from V and 1 base from J; junction bases left unmatched: 9. CDR3 length equals 18 residues. The CDR3 sequence: CASSFFGTASSGANVLTF. The CDR3 nucleotides read TGTGCCAGCAGCTTTTTTGGGACAGCTTCGTCTGGGGCCAACGTCCTGACTTTC.

The CDR3 DNA follows: TGTGCCAGCAGCGGGCCGTCTGGGCAGGGGCGCAATCAGCCCCAGCATTTT. Its translation: CASSGPSGQGRNQPQHF. The V call is TRBV2, the J call TRBJ1-5; maybe TRBD1 (6 bases). Germline values: CDR1 SNHLY, CDR2 FYNNEI. The ends were cut back, 6 bases at V and 2 bases at J, with 20 bases in the middle. The CDR3 extends over 17 amino acids.

V gene TRBV29-1 combines with J gene TRBJ2-1; 11 bases are shared with TRBD2. The trim removed 0 bases at V and 8 bases at J, leaving 6 bases unmatched. Germline V CDR1 and CDR2: SQVTM, ANQGSEA. CDR3 size: 15 residues. For the CDR3, the DNA is TGCAGCGTTGAAGATAAGACTAGCGGGGCCTATGAGCAGTTCTTC. This gives the protein CSVEDKTSGAYEQFF.